The entry below gives a single TCR beta chain sequence along with its context. No antigen is known for it. The data were produced by immunoSEQ multiplex PCR, yet TCRdb's version contains in-frame clones alone and is incomplete. The sample consists of tens of thousands of clones, approximately 81% of them appearing once. This sample stems from a study of OX40 agonist ivuxolimab in advanced cancers. The overall study: Averaging about 60 years in age, with a range of roughly 23 to 85, the cohort was 82.7% male.

The study's findings and limits: CD8+ T cells were the subset that, on average, had more expanded clones than CD4+. There were also nonresponders showing low normalized T-cell clonal expansion.

Trimming took 2 bases from V and 0 from J, leaving 8 bases between them. CDR1 is SGHAT, CDR2 FQNNGV, per germline. This CDR3 is built from 14 residues. The chain carries TRBV11-2 and TRBJ2-7, with D uncertain. Here the sequenced sample was CD4+ or CD8+ T cells sorted from blood, taken in a trial of the OX40 agonist ivuxolimab. The TCR comes from an adult with an advanced solid tumor such as melanoma, head and neck, liver or kidney cancer. The CDR3 loop is CASSLRALSYEQYF. In nucleotides, the CDR3 is TGTGCCAGCAGCTTAAGGGCCCTCTCCTACGAGCAGTACTTC.